The 16 T cell receptor beta chains given below trace back to one sample, sequenced in a study of OX40 agonist ivuxolimab in advanced cancers. Clones were read by immunoSEQ multiplex PCR, and TCRdb kept only the in-frame ones, dropping some. The sample lists 37,000 or so clones; roughly 86% were seen once. Source: CD4+ or CD8+ T cells sorted from blood, taken in a trial of the OX40 agonist ivuxolimab. The receptors were sampled from an adult with an advanced solid tumor such as melanoma, head and neck, liver or kidney cancer.

J is TRBJ1-6 and V is TRBV5-6; TRBD1 matches 8 bases. V trimming: 3 bases; J trimming: 0 bases; junction bases outside the gene matches: 11. Germline V lookup: CDR1 SGHDT, CDR2 YYEEEE. The CDR3 length is 19 residues. The CDR3 sequence is CASSSSTGGLGSYNSPLHF. DNA for the CDR3: TGTGCCAGCAGCTCAAGCACAGGGGGATTAGGCTCCTATAATTCACCCCTCCACTTT.

The rearrangement links TRBV15 to TRBJ1-2, with D unclear. In germline, CDR1 is LNHNV, CDR2 YYDKDF (reference sequence). V was pared by 1 base and J by 1 base, with 7 bases between. This CDR3 contains 14 residues. CDR3 sequence: CATSRGSFNYGYTF. In nucleotides, the CDR3 is TGTGCCACCAGCAGAGGTTCATTTAACTATGGCTACACCTTC.

This clone was detected once. The V call is TRBV6-6, the J call TRBJ1-3; D call uncertain. The CDR3 runs 13 residues. V lost 10 bases to trimming and J lost 0 bases, with 10 bases between them. Germline CDR1 MNHNY, CDR2 SVGAGI (reference sequence). The CDR3, as DNA: TGTGCCACCTACGCAGCCTCTGGAAACACCATATATTTT. Translation: CATYAASGNTIYF.

This chain joins TRBV27 and TRBJ2-7, with 9 bases fitting TRBD1. CDR1 and CDR2 (germline): MNHEY, SMNVEV (reference sequence). Unmatched junction bases numbered 13, after V lost 0 bases and J lost 4 bases. The CDR3 has 18 amino acids. The chain's CDR3 is CASSLSNTAGTGTYEQYF. The CDR3 DNA reads TGTGCCAGCAGTTTATCGAATACAGCCGGGACAGGGACATACGAGCAGTACTTC.

This chain connects TRBV29-1 to TRBJ2-1; D possibly corresponds to TRBD2 (5 bases). This CDR3 has 14 amino acids. Trimming removed 0 bases from V and 2 bases from J, with 8 bases in between. From germline, CDR1 is SQVTM and CDR2 ANQGSEA. The CDR3 spells CSVEEWTAYNEQFF. CDR3 nucleotide sequence: TGCAGCGTTGAAGAGTGGACTGCCTACAATGAGCAGTTCTTC.

The J gene is TRBJ1-6, the V gene TRBV4-2, with D hard to call. Trimming shortened V by 1 base and J by 9 bases, and 13 bases separated the two germline ends. CDR3 length: 15 amino acids. Per the germline V gene, CDR1 is LGHNA and CDR2 is YNFKEQ. The CDR3 DNA reads as TGTGCCAGCAGCCAAGGGAGGGAAAGTGGTTCACCCCTCCACTTT. Protein product: CASSQGRESGSPLHF.

The chain combines TRBV28 with TRBJ1-2; 10 bases are a match to TRBD1. CDR3 length equals 14 residues. After removal of 8 bases from V and 7 bases from J, the junction contained 10 bases not matched to a gene. The V gene's germline CDR1 is MDHEN and CDR2 SYDVKM. DNA of the CDR3: TGTGCCAGCCGAATTCCCGGGACAGGGGTTGGCTACACCTTC. Encoded protein: CASRIPGTGVGYTF.

J is TRBJ1-4 and V is TRBV28; tentatively, D is TRBD1 (6 bases). The CDR3 consists of 14 residues. V lost 5 bases, J lost 7 bases, and 14 bases lay in between. Germline CDR1 reads MDHEN; CDR2 reads SYDVKM. This CDR3 is CASSPPARGEKLFF. CDR3 bases: TGTGCCAGCAGTCCCCCGGCCAGGGGTGAAAAACTGTTTTTT.

The chain employs TRBV7-3 and TRBJ2-5; D may correspond to TRBD1 or TRBD2 (6 bases each). The J call may be wrong; the DNA end is better matched by TRBJ2-7. Germline assignment: CDR1 SGHTA and CDR2 FQGTGA. The CDR3 is made up of 13 amino acids. The CDR3, as DNA: TGTGCCAGCAGCCCCCGAGGGGGGTACGAGCAGTACTTC. Translation gives CASSPRGGYEQYF.

The CDR3 sequence is CASSFVAVGVTDTQYF. As DNA, the CDR3 is TGCGCCAGCAGTTTTGTAGCGGTGGGGGTAACAGATACGCAGTATTTT. The chain couples TRBV4-1 to TRBJ2-3; D is possibly TRBD2 (6 bases). The germline gives CDR1 MGHRA, CDR2 YSYEKL. The ends were cut back, 6 bases at V and 3 bases at J, with 19 bases in the middle. The CDR3 runs to 16 residues.

This rearrangement joins TRBV4-1 to TRBJ2-3; 8 nucleotides align to TRBD2. This CDR3 has 16 amino acids. Germline CDR1 reads MGHRA; CDR2 reads YSYEKL. The junction had 7 bases not matched to a gene; V was cut back by 4 bases and J by 1 base. As DNA, the CDR3 is TGCGCCAGCAGCCGACTGGCAGCGGGAGGCACAGATACGCAGTATTTT. This gives the protein CASSRLAAGGTDTQYF.

V usage is TRBV5-6 and J usage is TRBJ1-2, with D possibly matching TRBD1 (6 bases). This CDR3 has 15 amino acids. V gave up 0 bases and J gave up 1 base, with 10 bases separating them. Germline V gene data show CDR1 as SGHDT and CDR2 as YYEEEE. DNA for the CDR3: TGTGCCAGCAGCTTGGCCGGGGGGCTTAACTATGGCTACACCTTC. It codes for CASSLAGGLNYGYTF.

The V call is TRBV7-6, the J call TRBJ1-1; D unclear. The CDR3 runs 13 residues. V was clipped by 2 bases and J by 5 bases, with 9 bases between them. Germline loops: CDR1 SGHVS, CDR2 FNYEAQ. The CDR3 loop reads CASSLSPGTEAFF. The CDR3 bases are TGTGCCAGCAGCTTATCCCCGGGGACTGAAGCTTTCTTT.

Comment on this clone: Mismatch with germline at one junction end may stem from a read error. The CDR3 sequence: CASSLRPPLGAETQYF. The CDR3, as DNA: TGTGCTAGCAGCTTAAGGCCCCCATTGGGTGCAGAGACCCAGTACTTC. The V gene is TRBV7-7, the J gene TRBJ2-5; no firm D call. Germline-derived CDR1 and CDR2 are SSHAT and FNYEAQ (reference sequence). This CDR3 has 16 residues.

This clone was observed once. This chain uses TRBV2 with TRBJ2-3, with a tentative D call TRBD1 (7 bases). Trimming took 5 bases from V and 6 from J, leaving 30 bases between them. Germline-derived CDR1 and CDR2 are SNHLY and FYNNEI. This CDR3 has 19 amino acids. Written as DNA, the CDR3 is TGTGCCAGCAGTTGGGCAGCAAGGGGGCCAGAGGGACTCGTGGATACGCAGTATTTT. Translated: CASSWAARGPEGLVDTQYF.

V is TRBV7-2 and J is TRBJ2-7; D remains ambiguous. The CDR3 is 15 residues long. Germline-derived CDR1 and CDR2 are SGHTA and FQGNSA. Trimming stripped 6 bases from V and 2 bases from J, with 17 bases between. The CDR3 sequence is CASSSGGGPAYEQYF. CDR3 DNA: TGTGCCAGCAGTTCAGGCGGCGGTCCGGCCTACGAGCAGTACTTC. The complete variable domain, with remaining parts taken from reference TRBV7-2 and TRBJ2-7, reads GAGVSQSPSNKVTEKGKDVELRCDPISGHTALYWYRQSLGQGLEFLIYFQGNSAPDKSGLPSDRFSAERTGGSVSTLTIQRTQQEDSAVYLCASSSGGGPAYEQYFGPGTRLTVT.